This passage covers 22 T cell receptor beta chains from one sample sequenced in a study of T cells of healthy individuals. One entry per CDR3 protein results from TCRdb running MiXCR on the 5' RACE reads. The sample has fewer than 70,000 distinct CDR3 sequences, roughly 14% seen once; the top ten hold 15% to 20%. The receptors here all came from a human donor in good health.

This clonotype was found a few times. Germline and junction disagree at one end, which may indicate a read error. The genes are TRBV6-1 and TRBJ2-7; D not certain. Germline CDR1 and CDR2: MNHNS and SASEGT. This CDR3 is built from 15 residues. The CDR3 reads CASSEWAGSSSEQYF. CDR3 DNA: TGTGCCAGCAGTGAATGGGCAGGATCGTCCTCCGAGCAGTACTTC.

In this sample, this clonotype turned up a few times. This CDR3 is CASSVDSPYEQYF. CDR3 in DNA: TGTGCCAGCAGCGTAGACAGTCCCTACGAGCAGTACTTC. V usage is TRBV9 and J usage is TRBJ2-7; D gene unclear. The CDR3 sequence is 13 residues long. The germline V and J ends were trimmed by 0 bases and 2 bases, with 6 bases remaining between them. CDR1 is SGDLS, CDR2 YYNGEE, per germline.

V usage is TRBV6-5 and J usage is TRBJ1-4; TRBD1 aligns across 7 bases. Trimming removed 0 bases from V and 4 bases from J; junction bases left unmatched: 5. The length of the CDR3 is 16 residues. In germline, CDR1 is MNHEY, CDR2 SVGAGI. CDR3 region: CASSYSPGTDNEKLFF. DNA for the CDR3: TGTGCCAGCAGTTACTCTCCCGGGACAGATAATGAAAAACTGTTTTTT.

This clonotype was picked up many times. This sequence joins TRBV6-2 or TRBV6-3 and TRBJ2-7; 8 bases are a match to TRBD2. Germline V lookup: CDR1 MNHEY, CDR2 SVGEGT. This CDR3 spans 15 amino acids. V lost 7 bases, J lost 0 bases, and 8 bases stayed unmatched. The CDR3 nucleotides read TGTGCCAGCAATCAGGGCGGGAGGACCTCCTACGAGCAGTACTTC. Its protein is CASNQGGRTSYEQYF.

There are many counts of this clonotype. This chain connects TRBV10-3 to TRBJ1-3; no clear D gene. The CDR3 is made up of 15 amino acids. Germline loops: CDR1 ENHRY, CDR2 SYGVKD. Trimming removed 4 bases at V and 0 bases at J, with 10 bases between. In DNA, the CDR3 is TGTGCCATCAGTGCAGTCGAGTACTCTGGAAACACCATATATTTT. Translation gives CAISAVEYSGNTIYF.

Many counts were recorded for this clonotype. V is TRBV19 and J is TRBJ2-2; D may be TRBD1 or TRBD2 (5 bases each). Deletions cut 7 bases from V and 0 bases from J, with 15 bases between. Germline assignment: CDR1 LNHDA and CDR2 SQIVND (reference sequence). The CDR3 totals 16 residues. The CDR3 region has the DNA TGTGCCAGTACTCCGGGACGGAACGCGAACACCGGGGAGCTGTTTTTT. It codes for CASTPGRNANTGELFF.

This clonotype has a handful of counts. CDR3 sequence: CASSQERSGDNEKLFF. For the CDR3, the DNA is TGCGCCAGCAGCCAAGAGAGGTCCGGGGACAACGAAAAACTGTTTTTT. The chain couples TRBV4-1 to TRBJ1-4; the D gene is possibly TRBD1 (6 bases). Trimming shortened V by 0 bases and J by 8 bases, and 16 bases separated the two germline ends. The CDR3 runs 16 residues. Per the germline V gene, CDR1 is MGHRA and CDR2 is YSYEKL.

This clonotype was seen ten or more times. The chain couples TRBV15 to TRBJ2-7, with D perhaps TRBD1 (6 bases). The CDR3 has 17 amino acids. Deletions cut 0 bases from V and 0 bases from J, with 15 bases between. Germline CDR1 reads LNHNV; CDR2 reads YYDKDF (reference sequence). The CDR3 loop is CATSREDSGHSSYEQYF. The CDR3 DNA reads TGTGCCACCAGCAGAGAGGATTCGGGACATAGCTCCTACGAGCAGTACTTC.

This rearrangement joins TRBV20-1 to TRBJ2-7; perhaps TRBD2 as D (5 bases). V dropped 5 bases and J dropped 0 bases, with 11 bases sitting between them. CDR3 length: 13 amino acids. Germline CDR1 reads DFQATT; CDR2 reads SNEGSKA (reference sequence). The CDR3 sequence: CSARRRSSYEQYF. CDR3 nucleotide sequence: TGCAGTGCTCGACGGAGGAGCTCCTACGAGCAGTACTTC.

In its sample, this clonotype was seen many times. V and J are TRBV20-1 and TRBJ2-1, with unresolved D. V was shortened by 4 bases and J by 5 bases, with 15 bases between the two germline ends. This CDR3 comprises 14 residues. Germline V CDR1 and CDR2: DFQATT, SNEGSKA (reference sequence). The CDR3 DNA sequence: TGCAGTGCTAAGTTCCAGAGAATCGACAATGAGCAGTTCTTC. Translating it yields CSAKFQRIDNEQFF.

The rearrangement links TRBV20-1 to TRBJ2-2; 9 nucleotides match TRBD1. Germline CDR1 reads DFQATT; CDR2 reads SNEGSKA (reference sequence). This CDR3 region has 15 residues. With V trimmed by 5 bases and J by 1 base, 5 bases remained unmatched. Written as DNA, the CDR3 is TGCAGTGCTCCCGGACAGGGGAGGAACACCGGGGAGCTGTTTTTT. Translation: CSAPGQGRNTGELFF.

The table lists this clonotype with a few counts. V and J are TRBV2 and TRBJ1-5, with 7 bases that match TRBD1. The ends lost 6 bases at V and 7 bases at J; junction bases unmatched: 6. This CDR3 spans 13 amino acids. Germline V gene lookup returns CDR1 SNHLY and CDR2 FYNNEI. The CDR3 DNA is TGTGCCAGCAGGGGACAGCTCGGCCAGCCCCAGCATTTT. Amino acid sequence: CASRGQLGQPQHF.

There are many counts of this clonotype. The V gene is TRBV4-1, the J gene TRBJ2-1; a weak D match, TRBD2 (6 bases). This CDR3 spans 16 amino acids. From germline, CDR1 is MGHRA and CDR2 YSYEKL. Between the trimmed V and J ends, which lost 1 base and 0 bases, there was a span of 10 bases. CDR3 bases: TGCGCCAGCAGCCAAGGGGTAGCGGTCTCCTACAATGAGCAGTTCTTC. Residues: CASSQGVAVSYNEQFF.

This clonotype was recorded a few times. This rearrangement joins TRBV2 to TRBJ2-2, with unresolved D. V lost 7 bases, J lost 0 bases, and 9 bases lay in between. The length of the CDR3 is 14 residues. Per germline, CDR1 SNHLY and CDR2 FYNNEI. Here the CDR3 DNA reads TGTGCCAGCATTAGCACTCCGAACACCGGGGAGCTGTTTTTT. Translation gives CASISTPNTGELFF.

This clonotype was observed a handful of times. The gene calls are TRBV5-8 and TRBJ2-5; D is undetermined. The germline gives CDR1 SGHTS, CDR2 YDEGEE. This CDR3 is 12 amino acids long. Trimming pared 4 bases from V and 7 bases from J, leaving 11 bases between. CDR3 residues: CASSLMVGTQYF. The CDR3 DNA sequence: TGTGCCAGCAGCCTCATGGTCGGGACCCAGTACTTC.

Of note for this clonotype: Just one base apart from a much larger clone, this may be a read error. The rearrangement joins TRBV12-3 or TRBV12-4 to TRBJ2-1, with D uncertain. The CDR3 is 13 residues long. The V end was cut by 10 bases, the J end by 2 bases, with 12 bases between. The CDR3 loop is CAISPTTYNEQFF. The DNA for the CDR3 is TGTGCCATCAGCCCTACGACCTACAATGAGCAGTTCTTC.

The genes are TRBV5-1 and TRBJ1-1, with 7 bases identical to TRBD1. The junction had 5 bases not matched to a gene; V was cut back by 0 bases and J by 6 bases. CDR3 size: 14 residues. Germline CDR1 SGHRS, CDR2 YFSETQ. CDR3 amino acids: CASSLEGAQAEAFF. For the CDR3, the DNA is TGCGCCAGCAGCTTGGAGGGGGCGCAAGCTGAAGCTTTCTTT.

This chain connects TRBV5-1 to TRBJ1-4, with 7 bases identical to TRBD1. This CDR3 is built from 14 residues. Germline-derived CDR1 and CDR2 are SGHRS and YFSETQ. V was pared by 4 bases and J by 4 bases, with 4 bases of the junction left unmatched. CDR3 DNA sequence: TGCGCCAGCAGCCTGACAGGGATTAATGAAAAACTGTTTTTT. The encoded protein is CASSLTGINEKLFF.

This clonotype was recorded at least ten times. CDR3 DNA sequence: TGCGCCAGCAGCGCCAGGTTTGTGAGGCATAGCAATCAGCCCCAGCATTTT. Its translation: CASSARFVRHSNQPQHF. J is TRBJ1-5 and V is TRBV5-1; no reliable D call. Germline V gene lookup returns CDR1 SGHRS and CDR2 YFSETQ. V lost 4 bases to trimming and J lost 0 bases, with 17 bases between them. This CDR3 is 17 amino acids long.

This clonotype was found many times. This chain joins TRBV7-6 and TRBJ2-7; D perhaps matches TRBD2 (6 bases). There are 14 residues in the CDR3. Germline V gene lookup returns CDR1 SGHVS and CDR2 FNYEAQ. The V and J ends lost 1 base and 3 bases respectively, with 10 bases between them. The CDR3: CASSLDGGVYEQYF. The CDR3 coding sequence is TGTGCCAGCAGCTTAGACGGCGGGGTCTACGAGCAGTACTTC.

With regard to this clonotype: Being one base from a much bigger clone, this may be a read error. The chain carries TRBV12-5 and TRBJ2-7, with 10 bases fitting TRBD1. Germline assignment: CDR1 LGHNT and CDR2 FRNRAP. The CDR3 totals 16 residues. The CDR3 bases are TGTGCTAGTGGTTTGGCCCGGACAGGGGGGGACTACAAGCAGTACTTC. Protein sequence: CASGLARTGGDYKQYF.

This clonotype was counted only a few times. This sequence joins TRBV20-1 and TRBJ2-1; 10 positions agree with TRBD2. Germline-derived CDR1 and CDR2 are DFQATT and SNEGSKA (reference sequence). The CDR3 is 12 residues long. CDR3 sequence (DNA): TGCAGCCTAAGGACTAGCGGAAATGAGCAGTTCTTC. It specifies CSLRTSGNEQFF.